This TCR beta chain comes out of a study of cytomegalovirus exposure and HLA in healthy donors. Whole-study context: Among the approximately 400 genotyped donors, 65% to 85% were placed in the Caucasian-associated ancestry cluster. General observations from the study: Previously analyzed data showed that most TCR beta V segments were productive at a frequency of about 90% or about 30%. In a later analysis, V- and J-gene trimming of beta chains associated with a DCLRE1C missense variant, replicated independently.

Concerning this clone: No antigen is known for it.

CDR3 size: 18 residues. Germline loops: CDR1 LGHNA, CDR2 YSLEER. V lost 0 bases to trimming and J lost 3 bases; unmatched junction nucleotides: 8. A multiplex PCR was run with 60 Vbeta primers and 13 Jbeta primers. Profiled with immunoSEQ multiplex PCR; TCRdb holds only in-frame clones, not every one. The table shows about 190,000 clones, with about 69% occurring only once. This rearrangement joins TRBV4-3 to TRBJ1-5; 10 bases align to TRBD1. What was sequenced was PBMCs. This TCR was sampled from a man aged 30-40 years in good health and CMV-seropositive. The CDR3 sequence: CASSQEGGTGANNQPQHF. In nucleotides, the CDR3 is TGCGCCAGCAGCCAAGAAGGTGGGACAGGGGCCAACAATCAGCCCCAGCATTTT.